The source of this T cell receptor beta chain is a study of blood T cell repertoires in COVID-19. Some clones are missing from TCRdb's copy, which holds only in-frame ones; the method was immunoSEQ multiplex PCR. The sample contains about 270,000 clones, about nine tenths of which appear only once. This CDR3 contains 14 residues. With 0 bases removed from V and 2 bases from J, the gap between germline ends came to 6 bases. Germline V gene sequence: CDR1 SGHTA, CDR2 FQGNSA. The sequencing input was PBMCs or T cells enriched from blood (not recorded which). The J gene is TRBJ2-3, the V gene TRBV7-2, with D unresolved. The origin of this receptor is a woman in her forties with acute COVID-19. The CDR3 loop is CASSLALFTDTQYF. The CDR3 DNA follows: TGTGCCAGCAGCTTAGCCCTATTCACAGATACGCAGTATTTT.